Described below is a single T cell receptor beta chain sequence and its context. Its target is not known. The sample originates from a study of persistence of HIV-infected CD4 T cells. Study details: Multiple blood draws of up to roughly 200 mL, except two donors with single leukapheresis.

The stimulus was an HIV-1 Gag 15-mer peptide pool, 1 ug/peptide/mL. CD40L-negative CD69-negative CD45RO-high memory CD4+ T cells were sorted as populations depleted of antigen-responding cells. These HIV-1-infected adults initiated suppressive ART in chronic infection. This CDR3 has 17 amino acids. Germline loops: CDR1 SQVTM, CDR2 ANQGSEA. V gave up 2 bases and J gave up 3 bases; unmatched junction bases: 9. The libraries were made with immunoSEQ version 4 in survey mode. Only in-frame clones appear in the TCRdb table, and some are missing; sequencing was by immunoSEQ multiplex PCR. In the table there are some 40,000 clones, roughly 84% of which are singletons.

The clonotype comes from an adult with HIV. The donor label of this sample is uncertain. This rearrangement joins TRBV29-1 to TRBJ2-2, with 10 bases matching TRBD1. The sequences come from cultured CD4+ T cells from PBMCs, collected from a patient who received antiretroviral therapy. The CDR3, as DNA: TGCAGCGTTGAACTCCATCCGGGACAGGGGCACACCGGGGAGCTGTTTTTT. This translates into CSVELHPGQGHTGELFF.